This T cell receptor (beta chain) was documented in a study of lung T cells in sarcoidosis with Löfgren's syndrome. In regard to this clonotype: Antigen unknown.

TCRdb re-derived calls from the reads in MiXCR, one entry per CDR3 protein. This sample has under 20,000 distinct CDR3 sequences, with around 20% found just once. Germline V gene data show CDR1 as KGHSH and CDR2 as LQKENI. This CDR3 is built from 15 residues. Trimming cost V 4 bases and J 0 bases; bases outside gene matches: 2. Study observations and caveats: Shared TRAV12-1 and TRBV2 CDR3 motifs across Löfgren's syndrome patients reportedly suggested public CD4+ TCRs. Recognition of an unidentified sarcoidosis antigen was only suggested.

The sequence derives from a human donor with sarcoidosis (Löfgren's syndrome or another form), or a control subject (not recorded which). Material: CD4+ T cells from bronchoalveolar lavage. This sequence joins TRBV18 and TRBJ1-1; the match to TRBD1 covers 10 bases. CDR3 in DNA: TGTGCCAGCTCACGACAGGGGGCCTTGAACACTGAAGCTTTCTTT. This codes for CASSRQGALNTEAFF. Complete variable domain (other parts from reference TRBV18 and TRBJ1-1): NAGVMQNPRHLVRRRGQEARLRCSPMKGHSHVYWYRQLPEEGLKFMVYLQKENIIDESGMPKERFSAEFPKEGPSILRIQQVVRGDSAAYFCASSRQGALNTEAFFGQGTRLTVV.